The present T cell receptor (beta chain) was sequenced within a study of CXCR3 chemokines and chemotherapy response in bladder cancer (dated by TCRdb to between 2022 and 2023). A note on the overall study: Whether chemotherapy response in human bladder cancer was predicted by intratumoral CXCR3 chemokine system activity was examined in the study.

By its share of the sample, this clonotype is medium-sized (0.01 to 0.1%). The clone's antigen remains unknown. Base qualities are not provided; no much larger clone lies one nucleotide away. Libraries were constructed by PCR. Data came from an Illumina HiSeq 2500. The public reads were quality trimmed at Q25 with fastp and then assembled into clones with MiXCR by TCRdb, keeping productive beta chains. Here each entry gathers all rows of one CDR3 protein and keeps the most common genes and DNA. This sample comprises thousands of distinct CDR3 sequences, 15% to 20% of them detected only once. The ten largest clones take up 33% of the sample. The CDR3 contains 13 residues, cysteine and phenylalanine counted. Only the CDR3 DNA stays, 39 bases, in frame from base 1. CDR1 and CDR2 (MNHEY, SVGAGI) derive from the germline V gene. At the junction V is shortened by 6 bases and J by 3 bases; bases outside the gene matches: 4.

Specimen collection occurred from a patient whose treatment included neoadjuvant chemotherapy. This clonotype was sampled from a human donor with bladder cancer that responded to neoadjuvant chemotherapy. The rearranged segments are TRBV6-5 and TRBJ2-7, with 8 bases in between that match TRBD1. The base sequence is TGTGCCAGCAGGCCCGGGACAGGCTACGAGCAGTACTTC. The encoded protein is CASRPGTGYEQYF.